This T cell receptor (beta chain) was obtained from a study of cytomegalovirus exposure and HLA in healthy donors. Primers included in the PCR were 60 Vbeta and 13 Jbeta primers. Profiled with immunoSEQ multiplex PCR; TCRdb holds only in-frame clones, not every one. The sample records a few hundred thousand clones, 65% to 80% being singletons. This receptor was identified in a girl aged 2-10 years in good health and CMV-seronegative. Sequencing was carried out using PBMCs.

The CDR3 DNA reads as TGTGCCAGCAGTTTAGGACAGGGCACTGAAGCTTTCTTT. This gives the protein CASSLGQGTEAFF. V is TRBV9 and J is TRBJ1-1; 8 nucleotides match TRBD1. Per the germline V gene, CDR1 is SGDLS and CDR2 is YYNGEE. V shed 5 bases, J shed 4 bases, and the junction held 4 bases outside the gene matches. This CDR3 comprises 13 residues.